This TCR beta chain stems from a study of radiation and T cells in renal cell carcinoma. This clone was recorded once. Treatment here: treatment-naive control, cytoreductive nephrectomy. Control tumors came from treatment-naive patients without prior radiation. CDR1 is SGDLS, CDR2 YYNGEE, per germline. The CDR3 has 16 residues. Trimming removed 2 bases from V and 9 bases from J; junction bases left unmatched: 11. Sequenced by immunoSEQ multiplex PCR; TCRdb stores in-frame clones only, minus some. The sample has around 16,000 clones, roughly 54% seen once; the top ten hold 9.5% to 11%. The origin of this receptor is a man aged 50-59 years with renal cell carcinoma. The sequences come from tumor tissue, collected from a patient whose treatment was nephrectomy without radiotherapy. This chain links TRBV9 with TRBJ2-1, with TRBD2 identical over 10 bases. The CDR3 protein is CASSVLGSSGSSEQFF. The CDR3 DNA is TGTGCCAGCAGCGTTTTAGGTTCTAGCGGGAGCTCTGAGCAGTTCTTC.